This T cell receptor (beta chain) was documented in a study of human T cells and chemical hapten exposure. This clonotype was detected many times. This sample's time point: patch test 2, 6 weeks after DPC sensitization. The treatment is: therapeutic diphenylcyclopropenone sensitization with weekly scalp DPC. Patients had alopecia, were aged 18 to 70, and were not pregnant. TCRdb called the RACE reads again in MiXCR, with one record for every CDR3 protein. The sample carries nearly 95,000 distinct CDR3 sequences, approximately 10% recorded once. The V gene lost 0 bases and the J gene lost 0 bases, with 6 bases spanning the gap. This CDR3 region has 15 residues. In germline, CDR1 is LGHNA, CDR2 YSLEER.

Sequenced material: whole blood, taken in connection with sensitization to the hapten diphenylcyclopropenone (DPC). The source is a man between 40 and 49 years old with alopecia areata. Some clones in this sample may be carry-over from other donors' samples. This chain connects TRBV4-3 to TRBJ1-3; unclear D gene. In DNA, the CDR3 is TGCGCCAGCAGCCAAGACCCGAGCTCTGGAAACACCATATATTTT. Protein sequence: CASSQDPSSGNTIYF.